These T cell receptor beta chains were read from a single sample in a study of cytomegalovirus exposure and HLA in healthy donors. Some clones are missing from TCRdb's copy, which holds only in-frame ones; the method was immunoSEQ multiplex PCR. The top ten clones hold approximately 2% of a sample with 90,000 to 110,000 clones, over 70% of them seen once. Sequencing used PBMCs. Receptors originate from a man aged 30 to 39 in good health and CMV-seronegative. Each CDR3 is given with its conserved first and last residue. A D gene is named only where the DNA matches it firmly. For some rows the clone size is stated as once, few or many, or as a class when expanded; others skip it.

size: -; V: TRBV27; D: -; J: TRBJ2-2; CDR3: CASSSSGVEYYTGELFF; DNA: TGTGCCAGCAGCTCTTCCGGGGTGGAGTACTACACCGGGGAGCTGTTTTTT
size: -; V: TRBV5-6; D: TRBD1; J: TRBJ2-7; CDR3: CASSLAGTELLSSYEQYF; DNA: TGTGCCAGCAGCTTGGCCGGGACAGAGCTTTTAAGCTCCTACGAGCAGTACTTC
size: -; V: TRBV30; D: TRBD1; J: TRBJ2-7; CDR3: CAWTAQGIYEQYF; DNA: TGTGCCTGGACCGCACAGGGGATCTACGAGCAGTACTTC
size: few; V: TRBV6-5; D: -; J: TRBJ2-5; CDR3: CASSYRGALYQETQYF; DNA: TGTGCCAGCAGTTACCGAGGAGCCCTGTACCAAGAGACCCAGTACTTC
size: -; V: TRBV5-4; D: -; J: TRBJ2-5; CDR3: CASSLGEQETQYF; DNA: TGTGCCAGCAGCTTGGGCGAGCAAGAGACCCAGTACTTC
size: -; V: TRBV7-7; D: -; J: TRBJ2-1; CDR3: CASSPGLGPNNEQFF; DNA: TGTGCCAGCAGCCCGGGACTCGGCCCCAACAATGAGCAGTTCTTC
size: -; V: TRBV9; D: TRBD1; J: TRBJ1-1; CDR3: CASSAGQGVNTEAFF; DNA: TGTGCCAGCAGCGCAGGACAGGGCGTGAACACTGAAGCTTTCTTT
size: -; V: TRBV5-1; D: -; J: TRBJ2-6; CDR3: CASQQSWSGANVLTF; DNA: TGCGCCAGCCAACAATCCTGGTCTGGGGCCAACGTCCTGACTTTC
size: -; V: TRBV23-1; D: TRBD2; J: TRBJ2-2; CDR3: CASSPRLAGAPGELFF; DNA: TGCGCCAGCAGTCCCCGACTAGCGGGAGCTCCCGGGGAGCTGTTTTTT
size: -; V: TRBV6-5; D: -; J: TRBJ1-3; CDR3: CASSSARASSGNTIYF; DNA: TGTGCCAGCAGTTCTGCGCGGGCCTCCTCTGGAAACACCATATATTTT
size: once; V: TRBV6-6; D: TRBD2; J: TRBJ2-5; CDR3: CASRLAGGETQYF; DNA: TGTGCCAGCCGACTAGCGGGGGGGGAGACCCAGTACTTC
size: -; V: TRBV13; D: -; J: TRBJ2-3; CDR3: CASSPGMRGSTDTQYF; DNA: TGTGCCAGCAGCCCCGGTATGCGGGGTAGCACAGATACGCAGTATTTT
size: -; V: TRBV5-6; D: -; J: TRBJ1-2; CDR3: CASSTDGGYGYTF; DNA: TGTGCCAGCAGTACCGACGGGGGGTATGGCTACACCTTC
size: -; V: TRBV13; D: -; J: TRBJ2-5; CDR3: CASSLVDSQETQYF; DNA: TGTGCCAGCAGCTTAGTCGACAGCCAAGAGACCCAGTACTTC
size: -; V: TRBV19; D: TRBD1; J: TRBJ1-5; CDR3: CASSIGTGPHQPQHF; DNA: TGTGCCAGTAGTATAGGGACAGGGCCCCATCAGCCCCAGCATTTT
size: -; V: TRBV28; D: -; J: TRBJ2-2; CDR3: CASSLSLGQAGHTGELFF; DNA: TGTGCCAGCAGTTTATCGCTTGGGCAGGCGGGTCACACCGGGGAGCTGTTTTTT
size: -; V: TRBV7-2; D: -; J: TRBJ1-5; CDR3: CASSLARNQPQHF; DNA: TGTGCCAGCAGCTTAGCGAGGAATCAGCCCCAGCATTTT
size: -; V: TRBV9; D: TRBD2; J: TRBJ2-5; CDR3: CASSVASGSSAGETQYF; DNA: TGTGCCAGCAGCGTAGCTAGCGGGAGCTCCGCGGGAGAGACCCAGTACTTC
size: -; V: TRBV19; D: -; J: TRBJ1-1; CDR3: CASTSTEGAEAFF; DNA: TGTGCCAGTACCTCGACGGAGGGTGCTGAAGCTTTCTTT
size: -; V: TRBV15; D: -; J: TRBJ2-3; CDR3: CATSRDVTDTQYF; DNA: TGTGCCACCAGCAGAGACGTCACAGATACGCAGTATTTT
size: -; V: TRBV28; D: -; J: TRBJ2-5; CDR3: CASGRQETQYF; DNA: TGTGCCAGCGGGCGTCAAGAGACCCAGTACTTC
size: -; V: TRBV7-6; D: TRBD2; J: TRBJ2-5; CDR3: CASSLAYGRMGETQYF; DNA: TGTGCCAGCAGCTTAGCCTACGGGAGGATGGGGGAGACCCAGTACTTC
size: once; V: TRBV19; D: TRBD1; J: TRBJ1-2; CDR3: CASGDRVVGYTF; DNA: TGTGCCAGTGGGGACAGGGTCGTTGGCTACACCTTC
size: few; V: TRBV7-7; D: -; J: TRBJ1-1; CDR3: CASSLDRNTEAFF; DNA: TGTGCCAGCAGCTTAGATCGGAACACTGAAGCTTTCTTT
size: -; V: TRBV7-2; D: -; J: TRBJ1-1; CDR3: CASSREGGAVNTEAFF; DNA: TGTGCCAGCAGCCGCGAGGGAGGGGCTGTGAACACTGAAGCTTTCTTT
size: -; V: TRBV18; D: TRBD1; J: TRBJ1-2; CDR3: CASSESMDRAGGYTF; DNA: TGTGCCAGCTCAGAGTCCATGGACAGGGCAGGTGGCTACACCTTC
size: -; V: TRBV7-9; D: TRBD1; J: TRBJ2-7; CDR3: CASSSRMGQTGGREQYF; DNA: TGTGCCAGCAGCTCCCGGATGGGGCAGACAGGGGGCCGTGAGCAGTACTTC
size: -; V: TRBV18; D: -; J: TRBJ2-1; CDR3: CASSPPVADYSYNEQFF; DNA: TGTGCCAGCTCACCACCGGTAGCGGACTACTCCTACAATGAGCAGTTCTTC
size: -; V: TRBV15; D: -; J: TRBJ2-1; CDR3: CATSRDRGQLYNEQFF; DNA: TGTGCCACCAGCAGAGATCGAGGACAGCTCTACAATGAGCAGTTCTTC
size: -; V: TRBV15; D: -; J: TRBJ2-1; CDR3: CATSRDFGEQFF; DNA: TGTGCCACCAGCAGAGATTTCGGTGAGCAGTTCTTC
size: -; V: TRBV6-5; D: -; J: TRBJ1-1; CDR3: CASSRGGTEAFF; DNA: TGTGCCAGCAGTCGCGGGGGCACTGAAGCTTTCTTT
size: -; V: TRBV10-1; D: -; J: TRBJ2-1; CDR3: CASSEGGNEQFF; DNA: TGCGCCAGCAGTGAAGGAGGGAATGAGCAGTTCTTC